Within the sample, the clone carrying this T cell receptor (delta chain) is medium-sized. The antigen is not known. There are 20 residues in the CDR3. The ends lost 3 bases at V and 10 bases at J; junction bases unmatched: 27. Per the germline V gene, CDR1 is TSWWSYY and CDR2 is QGS. TCRdb reanalysed the RT-PCR reads via CATT. Among around 1,800 delta-chain clones listed, 7.5% to 9.5% were seen once. The data were obtained in a study of gammadelta T cells in human blood. Whole-study results and caveats: Right after birth, innate γδ T cells reportedly expanded polyclonally after microbial exposure.

The receptor's source is a human donor. The gene calls are TRDV1 and TRDJ1, with 9 bases fitting TRDD3. What was sequenced was non-Vgamma9Vdelta2 gamma-delta T cells from infant blood. CDR3 in amino acids: CALGDRTSSFPTGGSQGLIF. For the CDR3, the DNA is TGTGCTCTTGGGGACCGGACTTCTTCCTTTCCTACTGGGGGAAGCCAGGGACTCATCTTT.